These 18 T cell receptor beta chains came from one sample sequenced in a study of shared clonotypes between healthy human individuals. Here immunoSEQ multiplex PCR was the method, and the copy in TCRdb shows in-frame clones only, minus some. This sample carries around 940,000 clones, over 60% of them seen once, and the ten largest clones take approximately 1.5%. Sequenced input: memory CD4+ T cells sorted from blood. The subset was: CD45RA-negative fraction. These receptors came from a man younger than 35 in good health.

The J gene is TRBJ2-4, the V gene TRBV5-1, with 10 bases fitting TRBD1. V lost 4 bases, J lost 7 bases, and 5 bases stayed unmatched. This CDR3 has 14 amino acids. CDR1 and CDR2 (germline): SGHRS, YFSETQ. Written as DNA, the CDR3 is TGCGCCAGCAGCCCTTCGACAGGGGGCAACATTCAGTACTTC. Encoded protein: CASSPSTGGNIQYF.

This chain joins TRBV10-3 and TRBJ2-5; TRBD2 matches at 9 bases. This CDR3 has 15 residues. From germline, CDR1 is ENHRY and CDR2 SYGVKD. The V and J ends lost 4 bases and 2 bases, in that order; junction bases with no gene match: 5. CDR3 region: CAISAMAGGQETQYF. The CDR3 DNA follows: TGTGCCATCAGTGCAATGGCGGGGGGGCAAGAGACCCAGTACTTC.

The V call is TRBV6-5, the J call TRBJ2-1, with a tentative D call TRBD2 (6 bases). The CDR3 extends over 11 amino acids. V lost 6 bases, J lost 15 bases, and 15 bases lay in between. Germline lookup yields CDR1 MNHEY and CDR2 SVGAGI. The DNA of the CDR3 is TGTGCCAGCAGCGATGGGGGGATGCGGTTCTTC. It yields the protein CASSDGGMRFF.

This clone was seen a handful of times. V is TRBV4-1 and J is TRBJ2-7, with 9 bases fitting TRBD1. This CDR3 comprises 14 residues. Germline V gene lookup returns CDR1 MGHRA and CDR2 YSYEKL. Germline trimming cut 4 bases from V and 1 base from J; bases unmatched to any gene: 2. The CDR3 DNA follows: TGCGCCAGCAGCCGAGGACAGGGGTCCTACGAGCAGTACTTC. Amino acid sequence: CASSRGQGSYEQYF.

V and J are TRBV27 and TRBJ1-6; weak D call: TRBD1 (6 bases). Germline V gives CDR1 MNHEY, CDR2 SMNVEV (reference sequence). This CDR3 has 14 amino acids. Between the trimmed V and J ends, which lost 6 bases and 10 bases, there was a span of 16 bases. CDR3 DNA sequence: TGTGCCAGCAGCCTCCGGGGGCGAGGATCACCCCTCCACTTT. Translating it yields CASSLRGRGSPLHF.

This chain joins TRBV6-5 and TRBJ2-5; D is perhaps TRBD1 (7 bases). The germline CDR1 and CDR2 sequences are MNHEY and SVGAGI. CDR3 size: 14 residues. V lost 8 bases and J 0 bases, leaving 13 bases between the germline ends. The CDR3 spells CASARGVYQETQYF. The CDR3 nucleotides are TGTGCCAGCGCCAGGGGGGTGTACCAAGAGACCCAGTACTTC.

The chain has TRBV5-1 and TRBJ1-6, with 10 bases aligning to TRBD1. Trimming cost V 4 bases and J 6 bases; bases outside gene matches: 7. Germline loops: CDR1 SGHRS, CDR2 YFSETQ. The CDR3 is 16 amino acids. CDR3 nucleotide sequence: TGCGCCAGCAGCCCAGGGACAGGGGTCCCTAATTCACCCCTCCACTTT. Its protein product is CASSPGTGVPNSPLHF.

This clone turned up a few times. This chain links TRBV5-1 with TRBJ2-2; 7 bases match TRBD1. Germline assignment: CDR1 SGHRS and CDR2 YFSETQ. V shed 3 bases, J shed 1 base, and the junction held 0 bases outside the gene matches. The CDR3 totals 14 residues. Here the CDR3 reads CASSWTGNTGELFF. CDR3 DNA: TGCGCCAGCAGCTGGACAGGGAACACCGGGGAGCTGTTTTTT.

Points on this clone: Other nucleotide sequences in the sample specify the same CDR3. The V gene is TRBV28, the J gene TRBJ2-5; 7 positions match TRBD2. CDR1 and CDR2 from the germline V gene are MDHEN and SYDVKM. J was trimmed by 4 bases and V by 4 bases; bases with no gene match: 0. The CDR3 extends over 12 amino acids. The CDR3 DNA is TGTGCCAGCAGTTCGGGGGGAGAGACCCAGTACTTC. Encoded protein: CASSSGGETQYF.

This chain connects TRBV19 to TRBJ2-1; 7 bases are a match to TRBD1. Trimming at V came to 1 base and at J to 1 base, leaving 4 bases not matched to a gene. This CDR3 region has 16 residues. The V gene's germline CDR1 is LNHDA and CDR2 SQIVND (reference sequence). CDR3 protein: CASSIVGRGSYNEQFF. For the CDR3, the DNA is TGTGCCAGTAGTATAGTTGGCAGGGGGTCCTACAATGAGCAGTTCTTC.

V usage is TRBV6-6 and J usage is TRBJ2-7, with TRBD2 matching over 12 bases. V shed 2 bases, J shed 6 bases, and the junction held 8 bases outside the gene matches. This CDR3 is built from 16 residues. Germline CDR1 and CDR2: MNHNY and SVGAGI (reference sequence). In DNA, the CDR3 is TGTGCCAGCAGTTACCAACTAGCGGGAGGTTCGGTCGAGCAGTACTTC. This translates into CASSYQLAGGSVEQYF.

CDR3 nucleotides: TGTGCCAGCAGCTTAGGTAACTCTGGAAACACCATATATTTT. It translates to CASSLGNSGNTIYF. This chain connects TRBV11-1 to TRBJ1-3, with D unclear. The CDR3 runs 14 residues. Deletions cut 1 base from V and 0 bases from J, with 4 bases between. The germline V gene encodes CDR1 SGHAT and CDR2 FQDESV (reference sequence).

For the CDR3, the DNA is TGTGCCAGCAGTCCTAATGACAGGGGTGGCTACACCTTC. The encoded protein is CASSPNDRGGYTF. This chain joins TRBV2 and TRBJ1-2, with 8 bases fitting TRBD1. This CDR3 has 13 residues. CDR1 is SNHLY and CDR2 is FYNNEI in the germline V gene. Trimming at V came to 5 bases and at J to 7 bases, leaving 6 bases not matched to a gene. The complete variable domain, with remaining parts taken from reference TRBV2 and TRBJ1-2, reads EPEVTQTPSHQVTQMGQEVILRCVPISNHLYFYWYRQILGQKVEFLVSFYNNEISEKSEIFDDQFSVERPDGSNFTLKIRSTKLEDSAMYFCASSPNDRGGYTFGSGTRLTVV.

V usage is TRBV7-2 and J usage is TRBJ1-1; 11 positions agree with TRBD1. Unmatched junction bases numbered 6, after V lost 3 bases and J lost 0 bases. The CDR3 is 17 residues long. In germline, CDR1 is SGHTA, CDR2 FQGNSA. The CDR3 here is CASSFGTGGWMNTEAFF. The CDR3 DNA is TGTGCCAGCAGCTTCGGGACAGGGGGATGGATGAACACTGAAGCTTTCTTT.

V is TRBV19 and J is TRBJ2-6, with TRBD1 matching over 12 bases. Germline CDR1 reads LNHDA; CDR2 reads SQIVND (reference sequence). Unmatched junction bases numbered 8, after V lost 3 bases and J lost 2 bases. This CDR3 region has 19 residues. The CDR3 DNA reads TGTGCCAGTAGTATTCAACCGGGACAGGGGGCTGCTGGGGCCAACGTCCTGACTTTC. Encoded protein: CASSIQPGQGAAGANVLTF.

The CDR3 sequence is CSVEGRLVLDEQFF. CDR3 nucleotide sequence: TGCAGCGTTGAAGGACGACTAGTCTTGGATGAGCAGTTCTTC. The chain recombines TRBV29-1 with TRBJ2-1; possible D gene TRBD2, 6 bases. Germline V CDR1 and CDR2: SQVTM, ANQGSEA. The germline V and J ends were trimmed by 1 base and 8 bases, with 15 bases remaining between them. The CDR3 sequence is 14 residues long.

CDR3: CATVRGNQPQHF. The DNA of the CDR3 is TGCGCCACCGTTCGTGGCAATCAGCCCCAGCATTTT. The chain uses TRBV10-1 and TRBJ1-5; D is unresolved. The CDR3 loop spans 12 amino acids. V was trimmed by 10 bases and J by 2 bases, leaving 9 bases between them. Looked up from germline, CDR1 is WNHNN and CDR2 is SYGVQD (reference sequence).

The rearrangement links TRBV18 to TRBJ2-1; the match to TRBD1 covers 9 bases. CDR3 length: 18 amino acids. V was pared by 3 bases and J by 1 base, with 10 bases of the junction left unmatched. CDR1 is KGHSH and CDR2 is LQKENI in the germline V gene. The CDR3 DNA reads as TGTGCCAGCTCACCTCCGCTAATGGGGACAGGGTCCTACAATGAGCAGTTCTTC. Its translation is CASSPPLMGTGSYNEQFF.